A single sample is the source of the 11 T cell receptor beta chains below, sequenced in a study of T cell responses to AZD1222 COVID-19 vaccine. Using immunoSEQ multiplex PCR, the repertoire was profiled, and TCRdb retains in-frame clones only, with some absent. The sample holds approximately 110,000 clones, around 94% seen once. The starting material was peripheral blood, obtained on day 0 of AZD1222 vaccination. The receptor set was obtained from an adult in good health.

This clone was found once. The chain joins TRBV30 to TRBJ1-2; D is ambiguous. V shed 3 bases and J shed 8 bases, with 10 bases lying between them. Germline V gene data show CDR1 as GTSNPN and CDR2 as SVGIG (reference sequence). The length of the CDR3 is 11 residues. The CDR3 region is CAWRTRGGYTF. In DNA, the CDR3 is TGTGCCTGGAGGACCAGAGGGGGCTACACCTTC.

This chain uses TRBV30 with TRBJ1-2; TRBD1 is a possible D gene (5 bases). CDR1 GTSNPN and CDR2 SVGIG come from the germline V gene (reference sequence). V lost 7 bases and J 3 bases, leaving 15 bases between the germline ends. CDR3 length equals 13 residues. The CDR3 region has the DNA TGTGCCTTACAACGCGGCAGGGACTATGGCTACACCTTC. This codes for CALQRGRDYGYTF.

In the case of this clone: Other DNA sequences in the sample encode the same CDR3. The V gene is TRBV6-5, the J gene TRBJ1-1, with D uncertain. Germline V CDR1 and CDR2: MNHEY, SVGAGI. With 8 bases removed from V and 5 bases from J, the gap between germline ends came to 15 bases. CDR3 size: 13 residues. The CDR3 DNA sequence: TGTGCCAGCCGTCGCGGGTTAGGGACTGAAGCTTTCTTT. Protein: CASRRGLGTEAFF.

The chain is built from TRBV7-3 and TRBJ1-6; possibly TRBD1 for D (6 bases). CDR1 and CDR2 from the germline V gene are SGHTA and FQGTGA. The V and J ends lost 5 bases and 9 bases respectively, with 17 bases between them. The CDR3 consists of 15 residues. CDR3 sequence (DNA): TGTGCCAGCAGCCGGGAGGGGGTCCCACTTTCACCCCTCCACTTT. Its protein product is CASSREGVPLSPLHF.

The chain uses TRBV5-6 and TRBJ2-3; TRBD1 agrees at 12 bases. The V gene end was trimmed by 4 bases and the J gene end by 5 bases; junction bases not matched to a gene: 17. Germline CDR1 and CDR2: SGHDT and YYEEEE. The CDR3 is made up of 19 amino acids. The CDR3 loop is CASSRTRDRGRSGGDTQYF. CDR3 bases: TGTGCCAGCAGCCGTACCCGGGACAGGGGGCGCTCCGGGGGAGATACGCAGTATTTT.

The CDR3 coding sequence is TGTGCCAGCAGTGACAGGGGGGTAAGATCACCCCTCCACTTT. Translating it yields CASSDRGVRSPLHF. The chain is built from TRBV27 and TRBJ1-6; TRBD1 aligns across 9 bases. CDR3 length: 14 amino acids. Per the germline V gene, CDR1 is MNHEY and CDR2 is SMNVEV (reference sequence). Losses at the gene ends were 5 bases for V and 10 bases for J; bases not matched to a gene: 6.

The V and J genes are TRBV19 and TRBJ2-3; D unresolved. The V end lost 3 bases, the J end lost 3 bases, and 16 bases lay between the germline ends. The CDR3 sequence is 16 residues long. The germline V gene encodes CDR1 LNHDA and CDR2 SQIVND (reference sequence). The CDR3 here is CASSIGPNWKTDTQYF. The CDR3 nucleotides are TGTGCCAGTAGTATCGGACCAAACTGGAAAACAGATACGCAGTATTTT.

The rearrangement joins TRBV19 to TRBJ2-2; TRBD1 might be the D (5 bases). This CDR3 comprises 12 residues. In germline, CDR1 is LNHDA, CDR2 SQIVND (reference sequence). The V and J ends lost 10 bases and 1 base respectively, with 7 bases between them. CDR3 protein: CATTGNTGELFF. The CDR3 DNA reads TGTGCCACCACAGGGAACACCGGGGAGCTGTTTTTT.

Details on this clone: The same CDR3 arises from other DNA sequences in this sample as well. V usage is TRBV19 and J usage is TRBJ1-5; 10 bases line up with TRBD1. This CDR3 is 16 amino acids long. V shed 9 bases, J shed 1 base, and the junction held 9 bases outside the gene matches. Per germline, CDR1 LNHDA and CDR2 SQIVND (reference sequence). The CDR3 nucleotides are TGTGCCAGCCGCTTCGGGGACAGGGGCAGCAATCAGCCCCAGCATTTT. Protein: CASRFGDRGSNQPQHF.

This clone showed up just a few times. V usage is TRBV19 and J usage is TRBJ2-7; D is uncertain. The CDR3 covers 13 residues. Per germline, CDR1 LNHDA and CDR2 SQIVND (reference sequence). Trimming shortened V by 3 bases and J by 7 bases, and 13 bases separated the two germline ends. CDR3 region: CASSIGLKGEQYF. Here the CDR3 DNA reads TGTGCCAGTAGTATTGGCCTCAAGGGAGAGCAGTACTTC.

The CDR3 region is CASSADSYNEQFF. CDR3 bases: TGTGCCAGCAGCGCTGACAGTTACAATGAGCAGTTCTTC. The chain links TRBV5-6 to TRBJ2-1; D is possibly TRBD1 (5 bases). The germline V gene encodes CDR1 SGHDT and CDR2 YYEEEE. Trimming shortened V by 4 bases and J by 4 bases, and 9 bases separated the two germline ends. The CDR3 length is 13 residues.